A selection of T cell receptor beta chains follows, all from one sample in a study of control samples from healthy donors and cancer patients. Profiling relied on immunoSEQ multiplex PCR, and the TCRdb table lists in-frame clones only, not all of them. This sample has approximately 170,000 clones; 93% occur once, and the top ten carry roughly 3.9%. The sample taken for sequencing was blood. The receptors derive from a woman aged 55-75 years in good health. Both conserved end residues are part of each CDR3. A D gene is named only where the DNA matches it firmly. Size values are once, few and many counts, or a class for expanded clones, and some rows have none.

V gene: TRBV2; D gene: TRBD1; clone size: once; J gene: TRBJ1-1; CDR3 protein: CASSVQGVDTEAFF; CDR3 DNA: TGTGCCAGCAGTGTTCAGGGGGTCGACACTGAAGCTTTCTTT
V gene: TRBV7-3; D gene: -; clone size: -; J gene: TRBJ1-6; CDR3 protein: CASSLTGSYNSPLHF; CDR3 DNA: TGTGCCAGCAGCTTAACAGGGTCGTATAATTCACCCCTCCACTTT
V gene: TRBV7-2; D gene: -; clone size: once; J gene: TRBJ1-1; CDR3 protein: CASSFNPGVAPQAFF; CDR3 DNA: TGTGCCAGCAGCTTTAACCCAGGGGTTGCTCCCCAAGCTTTCTTT
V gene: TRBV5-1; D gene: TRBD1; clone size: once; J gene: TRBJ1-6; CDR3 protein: CASSTGQGLGYNSPLHF; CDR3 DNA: TGCGCCAGCAGCACCGGACAGGGCCTGGGGTATAATTCACCCCTCCACTTT
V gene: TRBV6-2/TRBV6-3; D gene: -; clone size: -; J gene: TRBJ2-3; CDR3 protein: CASSSDSSPSTDTQYF; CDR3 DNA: TGTGCCAGCAGCTCGGACTCTAGCCCTAGCACAGATACGCAGTATTTT
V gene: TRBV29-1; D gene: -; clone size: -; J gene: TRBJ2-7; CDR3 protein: CSVESRSYEQYF; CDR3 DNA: TGCAGCGTTGAGTCCAGGAGCTACGAGCAGTACTTC
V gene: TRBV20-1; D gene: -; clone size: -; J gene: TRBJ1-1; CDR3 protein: CSARQPTEAFF; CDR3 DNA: TGCAGTGCTAGACAGCCCACTGAAGCTTTCTTT
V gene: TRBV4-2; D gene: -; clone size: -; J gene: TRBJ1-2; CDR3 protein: CASRFLPGDYGYTF; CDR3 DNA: TGTGCCAGCAGATTCCTACCTGGGGATTATGGCTACACCTTC
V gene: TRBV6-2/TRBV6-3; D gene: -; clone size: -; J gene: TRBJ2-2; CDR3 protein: CASSYSNSVNTGELFF; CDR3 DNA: TGTGCCAGCAGTTACTCGAACAGCGTAAACACCGGGGAGCTGTTTTTT
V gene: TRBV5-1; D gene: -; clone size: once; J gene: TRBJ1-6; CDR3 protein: CASRADNNSPLHF; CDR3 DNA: TGCGCCAGCAGGGCAGATAATAATTCACCCCTCCACTTT
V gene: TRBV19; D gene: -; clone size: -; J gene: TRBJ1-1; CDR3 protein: CASSIEGRGNTEAFF; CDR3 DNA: TGTGCCAGTAGTATAGAGGGAAGAGGGAACACTGAAGCTTTCTTT
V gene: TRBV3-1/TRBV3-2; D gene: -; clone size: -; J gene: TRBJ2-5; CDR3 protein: CASSQGGGGTQYF; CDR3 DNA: TGTGCCAGCAGCCAAGGAGGGGGTGGAACCCAGTACTTC
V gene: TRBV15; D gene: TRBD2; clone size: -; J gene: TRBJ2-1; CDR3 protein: CATSRDGGVTNEQFF; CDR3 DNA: TGTGCCACCAGCAGAGATGGGGGGGTCACCAATGAGCAGTTCTTC
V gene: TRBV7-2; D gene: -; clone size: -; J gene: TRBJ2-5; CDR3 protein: CASSFQGGLGETQYF; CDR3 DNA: TGTGCCAGCAGCTTTCAAGGGGGGCTGGGAGAGACCCAGTACTTC
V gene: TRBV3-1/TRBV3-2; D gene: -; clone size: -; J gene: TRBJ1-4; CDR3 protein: CASSLRGHNEKLFF; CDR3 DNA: TGTGCCAGCAGCCTCAGGGGACATAATGAAAAACTGTTTTTT
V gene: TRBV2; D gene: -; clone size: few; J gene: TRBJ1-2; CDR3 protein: CASSATPGNYGYTF; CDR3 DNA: TGTGCCAGCAGCGCTACCCCAGGGAACTATGGCTACACCTTC
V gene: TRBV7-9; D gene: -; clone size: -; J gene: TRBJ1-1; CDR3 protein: CASSLSANTEAFF; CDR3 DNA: TGTGCCAGCAGCTTATCCGCGAACACTGAAGCTTTCTTT
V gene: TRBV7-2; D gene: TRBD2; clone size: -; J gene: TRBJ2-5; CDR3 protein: CASSFGLAGGQGETQYF; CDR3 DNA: TGTGCCAGCAGCTTTGGACTAGCGGGGGGCCAAGGGGAGACCCAGTACTTC
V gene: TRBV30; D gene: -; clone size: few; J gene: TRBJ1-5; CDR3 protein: CAWQQGLNQPQHF; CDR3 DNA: TGTGCCTGGCAACAGGGCTTGAATCAGCCCCAGCATTTT